The clone carrying this TCR beta chain was seen just once. Its antigen remains unidentified. This specimen belongs to a study of PD-1 blockade in mismatch repair-deficient tumors. Regarding the study as a whole: Tumor-resident clones, often absent from pretreatment blood, expanded after pembrolizumab and then contracted.

The CDR3 runs to 16 residues. CDR1 is SGHRS, CDR2 YFSETQ, per germline. V shed 3 bases and J 5 bases; nucleotides not matched to a gene: 10. All patients were mismatch repair deficient, assessed by either PCR or immunohistochemistry. TCRdb keeps only in-frame clones here, not all; method: immunoSEQ multiplex PCR. The sample records over 100,000 clones, around 80% being singletons. The sequence came from an adult with mismatch repair-deficient cancer. The rearrangement uses TRBV5-1 and TRBJ2-3; 9 bases agree with TRBD2. The starting material was peripheral blood, obtained approximately 60 weeks after starting pembrolizumab. The CDR3, as DNA: TGCGCCAGCAGCTCAAGTATAGCGGGAGCAGGAGATACGCAGTATTTT. It is translated as CASSSSIAGAGDTQYF. Drawing the rest from reference TRBV5-1 and TRBJ2-3, the complete variable domain is KAGVTQTPRYLIKTRGQQVTLSCSPISGHRSVSWYQQTPGQGLQFLFEYFSETQRNKGNFPGRFSGRQFSNSRSEMNVSTLELGDSALYLCASSSSIAGAGDTQYFGPGTRLTVL.